The entry that follows covers one T cell receptor (beta chain) sequence. The protocol was immunoSEQ multiplex PCR, while the TCRdb copy is restricted to in-frame clones and leaves out a portion. The sample consists of tens of thousands of clones, 88% of them appearing once. These data originate in a study of blood T cell repertoires in COVID-19. Study-wide background: COVID-19 samples collected from the United States, Italy and Spain covered acute and convalescent phases. Sample material is recorded as cDNA or gDNA derived from T cells, B-cell-depleted T cells, or PBMCs.

Germline V gene lookup returns CDR1 MNHNS and CDR2 SASEGT. The CDR3 has 13 residues. Trimming pared 1 base from V and 8 bases from J, leaving 9 bases between. Sequencing was carried out using peripheral blood. The chain employs TRBV6-1 and TRBJ2-1; D is ambiguous. The sequence derives from a man in his fifties or sixties with acute or convalescent COVID-19. The CDR3 DNA reads TGTGCCAGCAGTGAAGGCAGACGGGATGAGCAGTTCTTC. This encodes CASSEGRRDEQFF.